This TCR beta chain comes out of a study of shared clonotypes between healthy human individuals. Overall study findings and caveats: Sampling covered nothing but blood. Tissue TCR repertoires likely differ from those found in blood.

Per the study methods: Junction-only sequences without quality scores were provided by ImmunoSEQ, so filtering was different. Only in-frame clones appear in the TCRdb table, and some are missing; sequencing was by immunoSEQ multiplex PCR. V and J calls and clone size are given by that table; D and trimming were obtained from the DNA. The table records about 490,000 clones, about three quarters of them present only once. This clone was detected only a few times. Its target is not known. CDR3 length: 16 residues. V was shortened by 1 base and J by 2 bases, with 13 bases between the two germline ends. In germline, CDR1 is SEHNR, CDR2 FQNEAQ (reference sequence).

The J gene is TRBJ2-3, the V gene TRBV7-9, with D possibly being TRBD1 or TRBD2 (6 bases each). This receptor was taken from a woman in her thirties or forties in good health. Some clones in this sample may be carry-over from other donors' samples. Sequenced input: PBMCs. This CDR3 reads CASSLVSGAYTDTQYF. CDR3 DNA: TGTGCCAGCAGCTTAGTTTCGGGGGCGTACACAGATACGCAGTATTTT.